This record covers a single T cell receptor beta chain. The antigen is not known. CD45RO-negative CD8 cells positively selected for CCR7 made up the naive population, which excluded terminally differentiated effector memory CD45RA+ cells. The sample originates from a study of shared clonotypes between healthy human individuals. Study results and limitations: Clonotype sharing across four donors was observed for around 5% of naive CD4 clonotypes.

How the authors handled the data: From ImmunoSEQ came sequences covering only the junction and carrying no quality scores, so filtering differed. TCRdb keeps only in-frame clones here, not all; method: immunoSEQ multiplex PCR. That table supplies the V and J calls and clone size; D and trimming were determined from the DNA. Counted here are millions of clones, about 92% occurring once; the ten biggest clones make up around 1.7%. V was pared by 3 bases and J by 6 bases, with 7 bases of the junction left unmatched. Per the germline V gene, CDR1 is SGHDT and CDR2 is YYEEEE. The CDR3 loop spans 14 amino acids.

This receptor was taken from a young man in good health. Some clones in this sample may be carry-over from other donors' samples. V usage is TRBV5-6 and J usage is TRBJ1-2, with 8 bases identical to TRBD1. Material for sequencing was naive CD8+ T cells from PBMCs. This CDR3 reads CASSSSQTGDGYTF. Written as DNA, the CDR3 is TGTGCCAGCAGCTCGAGTCAGACAGGGGATGGCTACACCTTC. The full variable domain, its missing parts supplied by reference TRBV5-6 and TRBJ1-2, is DAGVTQSPTHLIKTRGQQVTLRCSPKSGHDTVSWYQQALGQGPQFIFQYYEEEERQRGNFPDRFSGHQFPNYSSELNVNALLLGDSALYLCASSSSQTGDGYTFGSGTRLTVV.